This paragraph covers one TCR beta chain sequence. Libraries were prepared by immunoSEQ multiplex PCR; TCRdb keeps only in-frame clonotypes and omits some of them. The data show over 20,000 clones, roughly 84% seen once. This entry is derived from a study of OX40 agonist ivuxolimab in advanced cancers. Study context: A diagnosis of hepatocellular carcinoma, melanoma, renal cell or head and neck cancer was present in dose-escalation patients. Two patients with cutaneous melanoma and one with hepatocellular carcinoma, three in total, showed partial responses.

The CDR3 is 13 amino acids. Germline V CDR1 and CDR2: SQVTM, ANQGSEA. V lost 4 bases and J 2 bases, leaving 12 bases between the germline ends. The origin of this receptor is an adult with an advanced solid tumor such as melanoma, head and neck, liver or kidney cancer. This material consisted of CD4+ or CD8+ T cells sorted from blood, taken in a trial of the OX40 agonist ivuxolimab. The chain is built from TRBV29-1 and TRBJ2-7; possibly TRBD2 for D (5 bases). The CDR3 region is CSVVRTDTYEQYF. CDR3 coding DNA: TGCAGCGTTGTCCGGACTGACACCTACGAGCAGTACTTC.